One sample yielded the 8 T cell receptor beta chains listed below, sequenced in a study of tumor-infiltrating lymphocytes in glioblastoma multiforme. Multiple V-beta primers and a C-beta primer amplified TCRB from RNA. One entry per CDR3 protein results from TCRdb running MiXCR on the multiplex PCR reads. The sample shows around 15,000 distinct CDR3 sequences, roughly 71% of them seen only once. The specimen sequenced was brain tumor tissue. All receptors derive from a male donor with glioblastoma.

This clonotype is medium-sized. The rearrangement links TRBV10-2 to TRBJ2-7; 10 bases line up with TRBD2. The CDR3 length is 13 residues. Germline CDR1 WSHSY, CDR2 SAAADI. Germline trimming cut 7 bases from V and 5 bases from J; bases unmatched to any gene: 5. Here the CDR3 DNA reads TGCGCCAGCACTCAGCGGGAGGGTGACGAGCAGTACTTC. Translating gives CASTQREGDEQYF.

This clonotype was recorded at least ten times. This chain joins TRBV5-1 and TRBJ2-5; perhaps D is TRBD1 or TRBD2 (5 bases each). Per the germline V gene, CDR1 is SGHRS and CDR2 is YFSETQ. The CDR3 length is 14 residues. Trimming removed 2 bases from V and 4 bases from J, with 12 bases in between. The CDR3 sequence is CASSFEGRRETQYF. The DNA for the CDR3 is TGCGCCAGCAGCTTCGAGGGACGTAGAGAGACCCAGTACTTC.

This clonotype was found a few times. The chain has TRBV7-2 and TRBJ2-1, with TRBD2 matching over 7 bases. The CDR3 has 16 amino acids. The J segment lost 5 bases and the V segment lost 5 bases, leaving 12 bases of the junction unmatched. Germline values: CDR1 SGHTA, CDR2 FQGNSA. CDR3 nucleotide sequence: TGTGCCAGCAGCACCCGGGAGGCTAGGACCCACAATGAGCAGTTCTTC. This codes for CASSTREARTHNEQFF.

V and J are TRBV10-2 and TRBJ2-5; 12 nucleotides line up with TRBD1. This CDR3 is 15 amino acids long. Trimming took 6 bases from V and 1 from J; bases not matched to a gene: 3. Germline loops: CDR1 WSHSY, CDR2 SAAADI. CDR3 in DNA: TGCGCCAGCAGGGGGACAGGGGGCCGCCAAGAGACCCAGTACTTC. Its protein product is CASRGTGGRQETQYF.

Comment on this clonotype: The conserved final phenylalanine or tryptophan is absent from the CDR3, which likely points to a read error. Because the CDR3's place on the DNA is in doubt, the DNA is left out and the CDR3 is given as listed by TCRdb. The J gene is TRBJ1-2, the V gene TRBV4-1. The CDR3 is made up of 16 amino acids, end residues included. CDR1 MGHRA and CDR2 YSYEKL come from the germline V gene. This CDR3 is CASSQDRYRSNYGYTY.

The rearrangement joins TRBV4-1 to TRBJ1-2; possible D gene TRBD1, 6 bases. Germline V gives CDR1 MGHRA, CDR2 YSYEKL. Trimming took 4 bases from V and 7 from J, leaving 19 bases between them. The CDR3 runs to 15 residues. CDR3 region: CASSPLGGRIGGYTF. Here the CDR3 DNA reads TGCGCCAGCAGCCCTCTAGGGGGGCGAATAGGTGGCTACACCTTC.

Note on this clonotype: It is likely a read error, because the conserved phenylalanine at the end of the CDR3 is missing. The limits of the CDR3 on the DNA are not certain, so only TCRdb's listed CDR3 is given. This chain uses TRBV29-1 with TRBJ1-6; the D call in the table, TRBD1, was not verified against the DNA. Germline V gene sequence: CDR1 SQVTM, CDR2 ANQGSEA. A total of 13 residues make up the CDR3, ends included. CDR3 protein: CSVARDRESPHHY.

This chain uses TRBV4-1 with TRBJ1-1; maybe TRBD1 (5 bases). In germline, CDR1 is MGHRA, CDR2 YSYEKL. The germline V and J ends were trimmed by 8 bases and 5 bases, with 18 bases remaining between them. The CDR3 loop spans 14 amino acids. The CDR3 spells CASGTTEGFTEAFF. Written as DNA, the CDR3 is TGCGCCAGCGGAACCACTGAGGGGTTTACTGAAGCTTTCTTT.